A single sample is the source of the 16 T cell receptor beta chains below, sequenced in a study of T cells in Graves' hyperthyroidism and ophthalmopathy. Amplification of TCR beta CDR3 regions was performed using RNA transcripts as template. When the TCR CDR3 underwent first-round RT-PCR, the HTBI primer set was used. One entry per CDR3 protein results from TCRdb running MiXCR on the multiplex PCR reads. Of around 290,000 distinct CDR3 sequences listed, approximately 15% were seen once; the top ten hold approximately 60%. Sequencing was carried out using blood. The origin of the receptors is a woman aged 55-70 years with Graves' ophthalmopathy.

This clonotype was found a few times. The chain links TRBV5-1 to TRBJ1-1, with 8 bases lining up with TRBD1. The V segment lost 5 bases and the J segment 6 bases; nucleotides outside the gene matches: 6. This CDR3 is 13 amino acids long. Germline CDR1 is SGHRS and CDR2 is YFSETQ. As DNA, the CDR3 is TGCGCCAGCAGAGTACAGGACAGGGCTGAAGCTTTCTTT. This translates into CASRVQDRAEAFF.

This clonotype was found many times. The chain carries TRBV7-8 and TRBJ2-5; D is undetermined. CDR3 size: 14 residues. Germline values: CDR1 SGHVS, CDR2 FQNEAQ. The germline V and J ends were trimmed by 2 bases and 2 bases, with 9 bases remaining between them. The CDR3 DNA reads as TGTGCCAGCAGCTTATACGGCAGACAAGAGACCCAGTACTTC. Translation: CASSLYGRQETQYF.

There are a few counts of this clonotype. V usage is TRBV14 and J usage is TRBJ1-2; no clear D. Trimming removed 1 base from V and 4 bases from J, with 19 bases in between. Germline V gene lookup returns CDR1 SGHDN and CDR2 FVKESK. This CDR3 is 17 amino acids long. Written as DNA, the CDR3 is TGTGCCAGCAGCCAAGCTCTCAGCAATCCTTACCCCTATGGCTACACCTTC. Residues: CASSQALSNPYPYGYTF. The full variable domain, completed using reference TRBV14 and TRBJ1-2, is EAGVTQFPSHSVIEKGQTVTLRCDPISGHDNLYWYRRVMGKEIKFLLHFVKESKQDESGMPNNRFLAERTGGTYSTLKVQPAELEDSGVYFCASSQALSNPYPYGYTFGSGTRLTVV.

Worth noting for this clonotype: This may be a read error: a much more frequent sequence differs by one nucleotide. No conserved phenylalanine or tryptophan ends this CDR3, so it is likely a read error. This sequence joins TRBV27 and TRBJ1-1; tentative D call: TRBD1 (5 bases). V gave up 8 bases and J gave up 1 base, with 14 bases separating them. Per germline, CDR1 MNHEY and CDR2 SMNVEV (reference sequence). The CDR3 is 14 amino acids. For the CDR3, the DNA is TGTGCCAGCTCAGGGTGGGGACGGAACACTGAAGCTTTCCTT. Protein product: CASSGWGRNTEAFL.

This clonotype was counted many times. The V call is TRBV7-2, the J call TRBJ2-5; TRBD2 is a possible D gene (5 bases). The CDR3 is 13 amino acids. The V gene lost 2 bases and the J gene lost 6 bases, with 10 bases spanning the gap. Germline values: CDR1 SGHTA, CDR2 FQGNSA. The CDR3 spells CASSLLLEKTQYF. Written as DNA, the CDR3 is TGTGCCAGCAGCTTACTACTAGAGAAGACCCAGTACTTC.

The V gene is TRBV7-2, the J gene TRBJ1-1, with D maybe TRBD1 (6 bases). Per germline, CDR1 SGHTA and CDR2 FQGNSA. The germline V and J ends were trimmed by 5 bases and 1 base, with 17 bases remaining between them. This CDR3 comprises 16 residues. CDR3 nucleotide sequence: TGTGCCAGCAGCCGAGCAGGGGCTAGGAGGAACACTGAAGCTTTCTTT. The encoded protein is CASSRAGARRNTEAFF.

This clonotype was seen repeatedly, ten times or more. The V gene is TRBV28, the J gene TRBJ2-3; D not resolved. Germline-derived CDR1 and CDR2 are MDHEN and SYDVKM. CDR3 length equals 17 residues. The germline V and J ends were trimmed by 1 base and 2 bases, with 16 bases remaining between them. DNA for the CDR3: TGTGCCAGCAGTTTATATTCAGTCTCGATCGACACAGATACGCAGTATTTT. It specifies CASSLYSVSIDTDTQYF.

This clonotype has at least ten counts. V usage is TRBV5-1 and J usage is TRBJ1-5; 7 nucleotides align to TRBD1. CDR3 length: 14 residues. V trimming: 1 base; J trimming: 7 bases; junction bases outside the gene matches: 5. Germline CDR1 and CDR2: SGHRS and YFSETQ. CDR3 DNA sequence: TGCGCCAGCAGCTTGATGTCAGGGGGGCAGCCCCAGCATTTT. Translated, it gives CASSLMSGGQPQHF.

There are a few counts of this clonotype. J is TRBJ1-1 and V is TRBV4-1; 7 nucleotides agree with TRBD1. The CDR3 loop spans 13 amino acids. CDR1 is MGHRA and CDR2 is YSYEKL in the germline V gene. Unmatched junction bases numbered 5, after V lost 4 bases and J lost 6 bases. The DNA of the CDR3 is TGCGCCAGCAGCCCAGCTGACAGGGCTGAAGCTTTCTTT. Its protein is CASSPADRAEAFF.

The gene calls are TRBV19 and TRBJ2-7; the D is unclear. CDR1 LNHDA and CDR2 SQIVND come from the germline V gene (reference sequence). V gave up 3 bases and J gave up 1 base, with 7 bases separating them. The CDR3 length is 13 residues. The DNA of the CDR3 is TGTGCCAGTAGTATCGGCCCTTCCTACGAGCAGTACTTC. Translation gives CASSIGPSYEQYF. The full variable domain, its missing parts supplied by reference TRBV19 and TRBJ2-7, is DGGITQSPKYLFRKEGQNVTLSCEQNLNHDAMYWYRQDPGQGLRLIYYSQIVNDFQKGDIAEGYSVSREKKESFPLTVTSAQKNPTAFYLCASSIGPSYEQYFGPGTRLTVT.

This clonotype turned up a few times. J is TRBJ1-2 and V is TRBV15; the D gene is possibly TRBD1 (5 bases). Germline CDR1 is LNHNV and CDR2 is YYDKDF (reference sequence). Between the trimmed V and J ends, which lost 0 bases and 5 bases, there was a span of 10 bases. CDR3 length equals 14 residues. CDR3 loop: CATSRDTSGYGYTF. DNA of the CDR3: TGTGCCACCAGCAGAGATACCTCAGGGTATGGCTACACCTTC.

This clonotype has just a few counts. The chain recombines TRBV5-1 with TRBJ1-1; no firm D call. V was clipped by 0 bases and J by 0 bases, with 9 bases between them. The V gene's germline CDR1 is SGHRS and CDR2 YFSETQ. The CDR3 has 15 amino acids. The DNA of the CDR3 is TGCGCCAGCAGCTTGGACCCGCCATTGAACACTGAAGCTTTCTTT. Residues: CASSLDPPLNTEAFF.

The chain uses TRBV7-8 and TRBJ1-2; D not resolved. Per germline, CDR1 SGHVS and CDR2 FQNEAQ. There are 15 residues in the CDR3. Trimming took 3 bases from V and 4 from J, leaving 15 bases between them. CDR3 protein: CASSLSVSPGYGYTF. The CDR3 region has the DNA TGTGCCAGCAGCTTGAGCGTCTCGCCGGGCTATGGCTACACCTTC.

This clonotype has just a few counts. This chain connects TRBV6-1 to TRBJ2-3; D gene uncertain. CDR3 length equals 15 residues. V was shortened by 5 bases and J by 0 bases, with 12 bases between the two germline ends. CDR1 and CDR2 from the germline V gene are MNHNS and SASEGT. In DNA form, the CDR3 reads TGTGCCAGCAGTTCCCACGACCCAAGCACAGATACGCAGTATTTT. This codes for CASSSHDPSTDTQYF.

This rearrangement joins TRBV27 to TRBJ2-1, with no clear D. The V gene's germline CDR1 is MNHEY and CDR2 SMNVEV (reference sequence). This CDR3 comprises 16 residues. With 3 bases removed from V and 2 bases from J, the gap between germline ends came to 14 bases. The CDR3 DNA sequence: TGTGCCAGCAGTTTCCAGAAGTTAAGCCCCTACAATGAGCAGTTCTTC. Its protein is CASSFQKLSPYNEQFF.

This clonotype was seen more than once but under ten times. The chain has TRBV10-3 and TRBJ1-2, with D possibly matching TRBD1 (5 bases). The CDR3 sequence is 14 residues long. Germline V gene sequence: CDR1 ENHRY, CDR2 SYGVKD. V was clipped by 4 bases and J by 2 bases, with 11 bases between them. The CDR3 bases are TGTGCCATCAGTGTAAGAACAGGCAACTATGGCTACACCTTC. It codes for CAISVRTGNYGYTF.